The rows below give T cell receptor beta chains drawn from one sample of a study of identifying expanded T cells in peripheral blood. Data came from immunoSEQ multiplex PCR; TCRdb stores just in-frame clones and leaves some out. The repertoire holds around 90,000 clones, with about 91% as singletons. Specimen: blood. The receptors here all came from a person aged 18 to 75 in good health. Both conserved end residues are part of each CDR3. Fields, in order: CDR3 DNA, CDR3 protein, clone size, V gene, D gene, J gene. A D gene is named only where the DNA matches it firmly. Some rows mark clone size as missing; the rest say once, few, many or name a class of expanded clone.

CDR3 DNA: TGTGCCAGTAGTCCCGTCCAGGGGACCCCTTCCTATGGCTACACCTTC
CDR3 protein: CASSPVQGTPSYGYTF
clone size: -
V gene: TRBV19
D gene: -
J gene: TRBJ1-2

CDR3 DNA: TGTGCCAGCAGCCTGACAGGTGTGAATGAAAAACTGTTTTTT
CDR3 protein: CASSLTGVNEKLFF
clone size: -
V gene: TRBV5-5
D gene: -
J gene: TRBJ1-4

CDR3 DNA: TGTGCCAGCAGTTTAGAAGGGGCTGGCTACACCTTC
CDR3 protein: CASSLEGAGYTF
clone size: -
V gene: TRBV28
D gene: -
J gene: TRBJ1-2

CDR3 DNA: TGTGCCAGCAGGTCAACGGGGCAGGGGCGCCACTATGGCTACACCTTC
CDR3 protein: CASRSTGQGRHYGYTF
clone size: -
V gene: TRBV9
D gene: -
J gene: TRBJ1-2

CDR3 DNA: TGTGCCATCAGGACAGGGCGGGATACGCAGTATTTT
CDR3 protein: CAIRTGRDTQYF
clone size: -
V gene: TRBV10-3
D gene: TRBD1
J gene: TRBJ2-3

CDR3 DNA: TGTGCCAGCAGCCCCCAGGGGTTGAACACTGAAGCTTTCTTT
CDR3 protein: CASSPQGLNTEAFF
clone size: -
V gene: TRBV7-9
D gene: -
J gene: TRBJ1-1

CDR3 DNA: TGTGCCAGCAGTCCCCCCGGGGGCCCGGGGAGGGAGCAGTACTTC
CDR3 protein: CASSPPGGPGREQYF
clone size: once
V gene: TRBV28
D gene: -
J gene: TRBJ2-7

CDR3 DNA: TGTGCCAGCAGCTCGGCAGGGGGATTGAACACTGAAGCTTTCTTT
CDR3 protein: CASSSAGGLNTEAFF
clone size: -
V gene: TRBV7-5
D gene: -
J gene: TRBJ1-1

CDR3 DNA: TGCGCCAGCAGCTCGGGACTAGCGGGAACAAGCACAGATACGCAGTATTTT
CDR3 protein: CASSSGLAGTSTDTQYF
clone size: -
V gene: TRBV5-1
D gene: TRBD2
J gene: TRBJ2-3

CDR3 DNA: TGTGCCAGCAGCTCCCCGGGAGAAGCCAATGAGCAGTTCTTC
CDR3 protein: CASSSPGEANEQFF
clone size: -
V gene: TRBV7-3
D gene: -
J gene: TRBJ2-1

CDR3 DNA: TGTGCCAGCAGCTTTGAGGTGGGCAGCAACCCGAACGCTGAAGCTTTCTTT
CDR3 protein: CASSFEVGSNPNAEAFF
clone size: -
V gene: TRBV7-9
D gene: -
J gene: TRBJ1-1

CDR3 DNA: TGTGCCATTCGACTTAATAGCAATCAGCCCCAGCATTTT
CDR3 protein: CAIRLNSNQPQHF
clone size: -
V gene: TRBV28
D gene: -
J gene: TRBJ1-5

CDR3 DNA: TGTGCCAGCAGCAAGCCCCGAAGGGGACGATCCTACGAGCAGTACTTC
CDR3 protein: CASSKPRRGRSYEQYF
clone size: -
V gene: TRBV21-1
D gene: -
J gene: TRBJ2-7

CDR3 DNA: TGCGCCAGCAGCCAAGTGGGGAGGACTCAGGGAGGTGACATTCAGTACTTC
CDR3 protein: CASSQVGRTQGGDIQYF
clone size: -
V gene: TRBV4-1
D gene: -
J gene: TRBJ2-4

CDR3 DNA: TGTGCCAGCAGCCCCCCGGAGTACACAGATACGCAGTATTTT
CDR3 protein: CASSPPEYTDTQYF
clone size: -
V gene: TRBV5-4
D gene: -
J gene: TRBJ2-3

CDR3 DNA: TGTGCCAGCAGTACTAGCGGGGGGACCGGGGAGCTGTTTTTT
CDR3 protein: CASSTSGGTGELFF
clone size: -
V gene: TRBV6-4
D gene: TRBD2
J gene: TRBJ2-2

CDR3 DNA: TGTGCCAGCAGTTACGGGACTCCCGGGGGGCATGAGCAGTTCTTC
CDR3 protein: CASSYGTPGGHEQFF
clone size: -
V gene: TRBV6-5
D gene: -
J gene: TRBJ2-1

CDR3 DNA: TGTGCCAGCAGCAGGGGGCAGGACACCGGGGAGCTGTTTTTT
CDR3 protein: CASSRGQDTGELFF
clone size: -
V gene: TRBV9
D gene: TRBD1
J gene: TRBJ2-2

CDR3 DNA: TGTGCCTGCCAAGGGGGCTCCTACGAGCAGTACTTC
CDR3 protein: CACQGGSYEQYF
clone size: -
V gene: TRBV30
D gene: -
J gene: TRBJ2-7

CDR3 DNA: TGTGCCAGCATATCCCGGGGGGAGACCCAGTACTTC
CDR3 protein: CASISRGETQYF
clone size: -
V gene: TRBV13
D gene: -
J gene: TRBJ2-5

CDR3 DNA: TGTGCCAGCTCACCACAGGGACAGGGACTAGAGACCCAGTACTTC
CDR3 protein: CASSPQGQGLETQYF
clone size: -
V gene: TRBV18
D gene: TRBD1
J gene: TRBJ2-5

CDR3 DNA: TGTGCCAGCAGCCGGGACAGGGAGACAGATACGCAGTATTTT
CDR3 protein: CASSRDRETDTQYF
clone size: -
V gene: TRBV6-4
D gene: TRBD1
J gene: TRBJ2-3

CDR3 DNA: TGCGCCAGCGCAGATCTAGCGGGAGAGAGCATTCAGTACTTC
CDR3 protein: CASADLAGESIQYF
clone size: -
V gene: TRBV10-2
D gene: TRBD2
J gene: TRBJ2-4

CDR3 DNA: TGTGCCAGCAGCTCCCCTAAGTCGGGACGGGGAAATGAGCAGTTCTTC
CDR3 protein: CASSSPKSGRGNEQFF
clone size: -
V gene: TRBV7-9
D gene: -
J gene: TRBJ2-1

CDR3 DNA: TGTGCCAGCAGTTACGGACAGTTGAACACTGAAGCTTTCTTT
CDR3 protein: CASSYGQLNTEAFF
clone size: -
V gene: TRBV6-5
D gene: -
J gene: TRBJ1-1

CDR3 DNA: TGTGCCAGCAGACTAGCGGGGGACTACGAGCAGTACTTC
CDR3 protein: CASRLAGDYEQYF
clone size: -
V gene: TRBV11-2
D gene: TRBD2
J gene: TRBJ2-7

CDR3 DNA: TGTGCCAGCAGCTTAGTGACTAGCGGCACAGATACGCAGTATTTT
CDR3 protein: CASSLVTSGTDTQYF
clone size: -
V gene: TRBV11-2
D gene: TRBD2
J gene: TRBJ2-3

CDR3 DNA: TGTGCCAGCACCCTGACAGGCGCTAGCCGGCCCCAGCATTTT
CDR3 protein: CASTLTGASRPQHF
clone size: -
V gene: TRBV6-1
D gene: -
J gene: TRBJ1-5

CDR3 DNA: TGCGCCAGCAGCCAAGATCTCGACCCCGGCTACGAGCAGTACTTC
CDR3 protein: CASSQDLDPGYEQYF
clone size: -
V gene: TRBV4-1
D gene: -
J gene: TRBJ2-7

CDR3 DNA: TGTGCCAGCAGACAGGGCAACACCGGGGAGCTGTTTTTT
CDR3 protein: CASRQGNTGELFF
clone size: -
V gene: TRBV5-5
D gene: -
J gene: TRBJ2-2

CDR3 DNA: TGTGCCAGCAGCACCACCGGGAGAACCCTGTACTTC
CDR3 protein: CASSTTGRTLYF
clone size: -
V gene: TRBV6-5
D gene: -
J gene: TRBJ2-7

CDR3 DNA: TGTGCCACCGCGGGACTAGCGGGACAAGAGACCCAGTACTTC
CDR3 protein: CATAGLAGQETQYF
clone size: -
V gene: TRBV2
D gene: TRBD2
J gene: TRBJ2-5

CDR3 DNA: TGTGCCAGTAGTAAGACCACCGGGCTCGAGCAGTACTTC
CDR3 protein: CASSKTTGLEQYF
clone size: -
V gene: TRBV19
D gene: -
J gene: TRBJ2-7

CDR3 DNA: TGCAGCGTTGCCCGGACAGATCGCACTGAAGCTTTCTTT
CDR3 protein: CSVARTDRTEAFF
clone size: -
V gene: TRBV29-1
D gene: -
J gene: TRBJ1-1

CDR3 DNA: TGTGCCAGCAGTGGGGCCGGGACTCGATACGGGAATGAGCAGTTCTTC
CDR3 protein: CASSGAGTRYGNEQFF
clone size: -
V gene: TRBV6-1
D gene: -
J gene: TRBJ2-1

CDR3 DNA: TGTGCCAGCAGTTTTAGCAGGGCCACTGAAGCTTTCTTT
CDR3 protein: CASSFSRATEAFF
clone size: -
V gene: TRBV28
D gene: -
J gene: TRBJ1-1

CDR3 DNA: TGTGCCATCAGTGACCCCAGCGGCTTCCAGGTGGATACGCAGTATTTT
CDR3 protein: CAISDPSGFQVDTQYF
clone size: -
V gene: TRBV10-3
D gene: -
J gene: TRBJ2-3

CDR3 DNA: TGTGCCAGCGGAGGGGGCATTGAGCAGTTCTTC
CDR3 protein: CASGGGIEQFF
clone size: once
V gene: TRBV28
D gene: -
J gene: TRBJ2-1

CDR3 DNA: TGTGCCAGCAGTGCCCAACTGGGAGGGGGTTTTATGAACACTGAAGCTTTCTTT
CDR3 protein: CASSAQLGGGFMNTEAFF
clone size: -
V gene: TRBV6-1
D gene: -
J gene: TRBJ1-1

CDR3 DNA: TGTGCCAGCAGTTCTGTCACTGAAGCTTTCTTT
CDR3 protein: CASSSVTEAFF
clone size: -
V gene: TRBV5-4
D gene: -
J gene: TRBJ1-1

CDR3 DNA: TGTGCCATCAGTGAGTCGGAGGACAGGGCCACTGAAGCTTTCTTT
CDR3 protein: CAISESEDRATEAFF
clone size: -
V gene: TRBV10-3
D gene: TRBD1
J gene: TRBJ1-1

CDR3 DNA: TGTGCCAGTAGTGAGGGACGGACGAGCACCGGGGAGCTGTTTTTT
CDR3 protein: CASSEGRTSTGELFF
clone size: -
V gene: TRBV19
D gene: -
J gene: TRBJ2-2

CDR3 DNA: TGCGCCAGCAGCTTGGATGGCAGGGGGTTTGAAAACACCATATATTTT
CDR3 protein: CASSLDGRGFENTIYF
clone size: -
V gene: TRBV5-1
D gene: TRBD1
J gene: TRBJ1-3

CDR3 DNA: TGTGCCAGCAGCTCTTCCAGGGATTCACCCCTCCACTTT
CDR3 protein: CASSSSRDSPLHF
clone size: -
V gene: TRBV7-6
D gene: -
J gene: TRBJ1-6

CDR3 DNA: TGTGCCTGGAGTGTAGGAGGGGCAGAGACCCAGTACTTC
CDR3 protein: CAWSVGGAETQYF
clone size: -
V gene: TRBV30
D gene: -
J gene: TRBJ2-5

CDR3 DNA: TGCGCCAGCAGCGCAAGCCGAGGGGGCCGAACAACTAATGAAAAACTGTTTTTT
CDR3 protein: CASSASRGGRTTNEKLFF
clone size: -
V gene: TRBV4-3
D gene: TRBD1
J gene: TRBJ1-4

CDR3 DNA: TGTGCCAGCAGCTTACCGGACCTGAATCAGCCCCAGCATTTT
CDR3 protein: CASSLPDLNQPQHF
clone size: -
V gene: TRBV7-2
D gene: -
J gene: TRBJ1-5

CDR3 DNA: TGTGCCAGCAGTGACTGGACAGGGTTGGAAGAATACCAAGAGACCCAGTACTTC
CDR3 protein: CASSDWTGLEEYQETQYF
clone size: -
V gene: TRBV6-4
D gene: TRBD1
J gene: TRBJ2-5

CDR3 DNA: TGTGCCAGCTCACCTAGGCCTCAATACAATGAGCAGTTCTTC
CDR3 protein: CASSPRPQYNEQFF
clone size: -
V gene: TRBV18
D gene: -
J gene: TRBJ2-1

CDR3 DNA: TGCGCCAGCAGCTTGTACGCTAGCGGGGGCTCAGATACGCAGTATTTT
CDR3 protein: CASSLYASGGSDTQYF
clone size: -
V gene: TRBV5-1
D gene: TRBD2
J gene: TRBJ2-3

CDR3 DNA: TGCGCCAGCAGCGTCGCCACGGGACACCCCGGGGAGCTGTTTTTT
CDR3 protein: CASSVATGHPGELFF
clone size: -
V gene: TRBV5-1
D gene: -
J gene: TRBJ2-2

CDR3 DNA: TGTGCCAGCAGCCTGACAGGGGGGACTAACTATGGCTACACCTTC
CDR3 protein: CASSLTGGTNYGYTF
clone size: -
V gene: TRBV9
D gene: TRBD1
J gene: TRBJ1-2

CDR3 DNA: TGTGCCAGCAGTTTAAACGAAGATACGCAGTATTTT
CDR3 protein: CASSLNEDTQYF
clone size: -
V gene: TRBV27
D gene: -
J gene: TRBJ2-3

CDR3 DNA: TGTGCCAGTAGTCCGGCAGGAAACTATGGCTACACCTTC
CDR3 protein: CASSPAGNYGYTF
clone size: -
V gene: TRBV19
D gene: -
J gene: TRBJ1-2

CDR3 DNA: TGTGCCATCAGTGAGTCGACGGCACAGGGGGTAGGGGGCGAGCAGTACTTC
CDR3 protein: CAISESTAQGVGGEQYF
clone size: -
V gene: TRBV10-3
D gene: TRBD1
J gene: TRBJ2-7

CDR3 DNA: TGTGCCAGCTCACCCCCGGGACCTCTGGGGACCCAGTACTTC
CDR3 protein: CASSPPGPLGTQYF
clone size: -
V gene: TRBV18
D gene: -
J gene: TRBJ2-5

CDR3 DNA: TGTGCCTGGAGTGTACGACGGCAGTACACAGATACGCAGTATTTT
CDR3 protein: CAWSVRRQYTDTQYF
clone size: -
V gene: TRBV30
D gene: -
J gene: TRBJ2-3

CDR3 DNA: TGTGCCAGCTTGGGGGGACTAGCCCTTCAAGAGACCCAGTACTTC
CDR3 protein: CASLGGLALQETQYF
clone size: once
V gene: TRBV11-3
D gene: TRBD2
J gene: TRBJ2-5